The T cell receptor (beta chain) described here comes from a study of Tregs in tolerant kidney transplant recipients. For this clone: The antigen is unknown.

The data were produced by immunoSEQ multiplex PCR, yet TCRdb's version contains in-frame clones alone and is incomplete. This repertoire shows approximately 60,000 clones, approximately 89% found once; its top ten account for about 4%. The CDR3 loop spans 16 amino acids. The germline V and J ends were trimmed by 6 bases and 3 bases, with 20 bases remaining between them. From germline, CDR1 is MNHEY and CDR2 SMNVEV (reference sequence). Overall study findings and caveats: Donor-specific Treg expansion exceeded global Treg expansion in tolerant patients, suggesting antigen drive. Biological reproducibility was not directly addressed in this study. Tregs expanded with activated donor B cells seemed most donor-specific. Validation in larger populations is needed because few patients were studied.

Recipients received nonmyeloablative bone marrow transplants from related graft donors, with transient mixed chimerism. The sequencing used CD4+ T cells from blood (PBMCs), collected 6 months after the transplant. The sequence was obtained from a human patient who received a combined kidney and bone marrow transplant. A subset of T cells may come from the graft donor. This rearrangement joins TRBV27 to TRBJ2-5; D perhaps matches TRBD2 (7 bases). CDR3 DNA sequence: TGTGCCAGCAGCCCATACCCCAGGGGAGGGGAAGAGACCCAGTACTTC. It encodes CASSPYPRGGEETQYF.